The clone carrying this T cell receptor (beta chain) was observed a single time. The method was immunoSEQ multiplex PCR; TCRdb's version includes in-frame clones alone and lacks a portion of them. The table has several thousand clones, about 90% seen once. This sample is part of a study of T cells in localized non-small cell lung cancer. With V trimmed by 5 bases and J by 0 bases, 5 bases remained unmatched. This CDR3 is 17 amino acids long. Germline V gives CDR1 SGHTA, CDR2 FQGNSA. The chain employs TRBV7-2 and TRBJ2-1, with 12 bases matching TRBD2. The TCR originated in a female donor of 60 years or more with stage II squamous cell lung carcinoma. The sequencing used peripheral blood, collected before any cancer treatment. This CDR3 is CASSPTSGRPSYNEQFF. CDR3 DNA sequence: TGTGCCAGCAGCCCGACTAGCGGGAGACCCTCCTACAATGAGCAGTTCTTC.